This TCR beta chain was observed in a study of beta chain features in type 1 diabetes. Germline loops: CDR1 SNHLY, CDR2 FYNNEI. After removal of 8 bases from V and 2 bases from J, the junction contained 14 bases not matched to a gene. The CDR3 consists of 18 residues. The isolated RNA, all of it, was reverse transcribed, so expressed TCRB transcripts were what got sequenced. TCRdb's copy holds only in-frame clones and misses some; the assay was immunoSEQ multiplex PCR. The sample contains about 110,000 clones, 40% of which appear only once. Sample: stem cell memory CD4+ T cells from blood. This receptor was identified in a young woman in good health. This sequence joins TRBV2 and TRBJ2-1; 11 bases are a match to TRBD2. CDR3 in amino acids: CASLTPLGTSGTYNEQFF. The CDR3 DNA reads TGTGCCAGCCTAACACCACTAGGGACTAGCGGTACCTACAATGAGCAGTTCTTC.